What follows is one TCR beta chain and its context. The antigen is undetermined. This entry comes from a study of cytotoxic CD8 clonotypes in ibrutinib-treated CLL. Whole-study context: Patients: fewer than 12 relapsed/refractory, approximately 15 treatment-naive, about 18 IGHV unmutated. Productive templates averaged about 230,000 per sample, and productive rearrangements around 92,000.

T cells were sequenced at a targeted depth of 1 in 200,000 to 1 in 1 million. Profiling relied on immunoSEQ multiplex PCR, and the TCRdb table lists in-frame clones only, not all of them. The table has about 270,000 clones, 70% to 80% seen once; the top ten hold around 5.1%. The CDR3 consists of 17 residues. In germline, CDR1 is MDHEN, CDR2 SYDVKM. The V end lost 6 bases, the J end lost 1 base, and 20 bases lay between the germline ends. The study, taken as a whole, reports: Public clonotypes, an uncommon group, contracted or remained stable on treatment.

Here the sequenced sample was PBMCs, taken at disease progression, from a patient treated with ibrutinib. The V and J genes are TRBV28 and TRBJ2-3; possibly TRBD2 for D (6 bases). This sequence was found in a human donor with chronic lymphocytic leukemia. The CDR3 protein is CASSYSASGPGTDTQYF. The CDR3 bases are TGTGCCAGCAGCTACAGTGCGAGCGGGCCCGGCACAGATACGCAGTATTTT.